Presented here are 27 T cell receptor beta chains from one specimen sequenced in a study of blood T cells in healthy people across ages. Then a second PCR, running about 6 to 12 cycles, was carried out with a sample-barcoded 5' primer and a J-beta primer mix. TCRdb independently ran MiXCR on the 5' RACE reads; one entry per CDR3 protein. Among 700,000 to 850,000 distinct CDR3 sequences, around 36% were seen once, and the ten largest hold around 13%. Sequencing was carried out using blood. These receptors were collected from a man younger than 35 in good health.

This clonotype has a count of ten or more. This chain connects TRBV10-3 to TRBJ2-3, with TRBD1 matching 10 bases. Germline V gene sequence: CDR1 ENHRY, CDR2 SYGVKD. This CDR3 comprises 15 residues. The V gene end was trimmed by 7 bases and the J gene end by 1 base; junction bases not matched to a gene: 5. The CDR3 nucleotides read TGTGCCATCACCGGACAGGGGGAAGGCACAGATACGCAGTATTTT. Amino acid sequence: CAITGQGEGTDTQYF.

The gene calls are TRBV14 and TRBJ1-4; maybe TRBD1 (5 bases). The CDR3 is made up of 15 amino acids. Deletions cut 2 bases from V and 1 base from J, with 8 bases between. The germline gives CDR1 SGHDN, CDR2 FVKESK. The CDR3 DNA reads TGTGCCAGCAGCCAACGGGGCTTAACTAATGAAAAACTGTTTTTT. It yields the protein CASSQRGLTNEKLFF.

The rearrangement uses TRBV29-1 and TRBJ2-1; 12 bases agree with TRBD1. Germline V lookup: CDR1 SQVTM, CDR2 ANQGSEA. Unmatched junction bases numbered 10, after V lost 6 bases and J lost 13 bases. The CDR3 totals 13 residues. The DNA of the CDR3 is TGCAGCGTCGGGACAGGGGGCTTAGGGACCCAGTTCTTC. Translation gives CSVGTGGLGTQFF.

A few counts support this clonotype. The chain recombines TRBV20-1 with TRBJ1-1; tentative D call: TRBD1 (5 bases). CDR3 length: 13 amino acids. Germline CDR1 is DFQATT and CDR2 is SNEGSKA (reference sequence). V was shortened by 3 bases and J by 1 base, with 9 bases between the two germline ends. The CDR3 loop is CSARTTGNTEAFF. CDR3 sequence (DNA): TGCAGTGCTAGGACAACAGGGAACACTGAAGCTTTCTTT.

The J gene is TRBJ2-3, the V gene TRBV20-1, with D possibly TRBD1 on 7 matching bases. The CDR3 contains 13 residues. CDR1 is DFQATT, CDR2 SNEGSKA, per germline (reference sequence). Trimming shortened V by 5 bases and J by 2 bases, and 11 bases separated the two germline ends. CDR3 nucleotides: TGCAGTGCTGGCGGGACAGCCACAGATACGCAGTATTTT. Encoded protein: CSAGGTATDTQYF.

The V gene is TRBV27, the J gene TRBJ1-2; possible D gene TRBD1, 6 bases. The CDR3 sequence is 13 residues long. Germline V gives CDR1 MNHEY, CDR2 SMNVEV (reference sequence). Trimming removed 3 bases at V and 8 bases at J, with 13 bases between. The chain's CDR3 is CASSFRGPGGYTF. Here the CDR3 DNA reads TGTGCCAGCAGTTTTCGGGGGCCGGGGGGCTACACCTTC.

This clonotype was observed a few times. The genes are TRBV27 and TRBJ1-2, with D maybe TRBD1 (5 bases). This CDR3 comprises 11 residues. The germline V gene encodes CDR1 MNHEY and CDR2 SMNVEV (reference sequence). V was shortened by 9 bases and J by 6 bases, with 11 bases between the two germline ends. In DNA form, the CDR3 reads TGTGCCAGTTCGGGGGAGAATGGCTACACCTTC. Translated, it gives CASSGENGYTF.

This clonotype was recorded a few times. This chain uses TRBV5-1 with TRBJ2-7; D is uncertain. CDR1 is SGHRS, CDR2 YFSETQ, per germline. This CDR3 spans 13 amino acids. V lost 2 bases and J 3 bases, leaving 9 bases between the germline ends. The CDR3 region is CASSFNPGYEQYF. The CDR3 nucleotides read TGCGCCAGCAGCTTTAATCCCGGCTACGAGCAGTACTTC.

The J gene is TRBJ2-7, the V gene TRBV25-1; a possible D gene is TRBD1 (5 bases). The V gene's germline CDR1 is MGHDK and CDR2 SYGVNS. The CDR3 length is 14 residues. The V and J ends lost 1 base and 1 base respectively, with 8 bases between them. The CDR3 sequence is CASSEWGMSYEQYF. Written as DNA, the CDR3 is TGTGCCAGCAGTGAATGGGGCATGTCCTACGAGCAGTACTTC.

The rearrangement uses TRBV25-1 and TRBJ2-1; TRBD2 matches 12 bases. This CDR3 has 15 amino acids. Germline lookup yields CDR1 MGHDK and CDR2 SYGVNS. After removal of 8 bases from V and 6 bases from J, the junction contained 8 bases not matched to a gene. The CDR3 nucleotides read TGTGCCAGCCTTTCTAGCGGGGGGGCCTTCAATGAGCAGTTCTTC. This translates into CASLSSGGAFNEQFF.

This clonotype has just a few counts. CDR3 bases: TGTGCCAGCAGTTACGGGGGAGCTAATGGCTACACCTTC. This codes for CASSYGGANGYTF. The rearrangement uses TRBV6-5 and TRBJ1-2; D might be TRBD1 (5 bases). Between the trimmed V and J ends, which lost 2 bases and 6 bases, there was a span of 10 bases. This CDR3 is 13 amino acids long. Germline values: CDR1 MNHEY, CDR2 SVGAGI.

As concerns this clonotype: At one boundary the junction diverges from the germline segment, which might be a read error. The rearrangement links TRBV5-1 to TRBJ2-5, with D possibly being TRBD2 (5 bases). Per the germline V gene, CDR1 is SGHRS and CDR2 is YFSETQ. This CDR3 spans 11 amino acids. DNA for the CDR3: TGCGCCAGCAAACTAGTAAAGACTCAGTACTTC. Protein: CASKLVKTQYF.

This clonotype was counted between two and nine times. The rearrangement joins TRBV6-1 to TRBJ1-5, with D perhaps matching TRBD1 (5 bases). CDR1 and CDR2 (germline): MNHNS, SASEGT. CDR3 length: 12 amino acids. V was pared by 2 bases and J by 7 bases, with 6 bases between. The CDR3 region has the DNA TGTGCCAGCAGTGAACCAGGGCAGCCCCAGCATTTT. Protein product: CASSEPGQPQHF.

There are many counts of this clonotype. The chain uses TRBV6-5 and TRBJ2-7; no clear D. The CDR3 is made up of 11 amino acids. Per the germline V gene, CDR1 is MNHEY and CDR2 is SVGAGI. V lost 2 bases to trimming and J lost 3 bases, with 2 bases between them. The CDR3 protein is CASSYNYEQYF. The CDR3 region has the DNA TGTGCCAGCAGTTACAACTACGAGCAGTACTTC.

The genes are TRBV12-5 and TRBJ2-3; D is uncertain. V was trimmed by 2 bases and J by 6 bases, leaving 3 bases between them. Per germline, CDR1 LGHNT and CDR2 FRNRAP. The CDR3 length is 11 residues. CDR3 sequence (DNA): TGTGCTAGTGGTTTGATGGATACGCAGTATTTT. It codes for CASGLMDTQYF.

This clonotype was counted a few times. The chain has TRBV20-1 and TRBJ2-5; 9 positions agree with TRBD1. V gave up 5 bases and J gave up 5 bases; unmatched junction bases: 9. The CDR3 extends over 14 amino acids. Germline V CDR1 and CDR2: DFQATT, SNEGSKA (reference sequence). The CDR3 sequence is CSADATGGIETQYF. The CDR3 DNA is TGCAGTGCTGACGCCACAGGGGGCATCGAGACCCAGTACTTC.

This clonotype was observed a few times. CDR3 nucleotides: TGCGCCAGCAGCCAAGCCTCACGAAGGGACTATGGCTACACCTTC. Its translation is CASSQASRRDYGYTF. J is TRBJ1-2 and V is TRBV4-3; D call uncertain. With 1 base removed from V and 3 bases from J, the gap between germline ends came to 12 bases. Looked up from germline, CDR1 is LGHNA and CDR2 is YSLEER. The CDR3 runs 15 residues.

The V and J genes are TRBV12-3 or TRBV12-4 and TRBJ2-7; tentatively, D is TRBD1 or TRBD2 (6 bases each). This CDR3 is 13 amino acids long. V lost 8 bases to trimming and J lost 4 bases, with 15 bases between them. The CDR3 loop reads CASGRTDGYEQYF. In DNA form, the CDR3 reads TGTGCCAGCGGGAGGACAGACGGGTACGAGCAGTACTTC.

In its sample, this clonotype was seen a few times. The rearrangement joins TRBV5-1 to TRBJ2-1; possibly TRBD1 for D (6 bases). Trimming removed 4 bases from V and 8 bases from J, with 16 bases in between. The CDR3 runs 14 residues. Looked up from germline, CDR1 is SGHRS and CDR2 is YFSETQ. CDR3 DNA: TGCGCCAGCAGCCTCCGGACAGTGCACGATGAGCAGTTCTTC. Translating gives CASSLRTVHDEQFF. The full variable domain, rest sourced from reference TRBV5-1 and TRBJ2-1, is KAGVTQTPRYLIKTRGQQVTLSCSPISGHRSVSWYQQTPGQGLQFLFEYFSETQRNKGNFPGRFSGRQFSNSRSEMNVSTLELGDSALYLCASSLRTVHDEQFFGPGTRLTVL.

The J gene is TRBJ2-3, the V gene TRBV5-1, with 8 positions matching TRBD1. The ends lost 3 bases at V and 6 bases at J; junction bases unmatched: 9. CDR3 length equals 15 residues. Germline lookup yields CDR1 SGHRS and CDR2 YFSETQ. The CDR3 loop reads CASSWVGRGPDTQYF. DNA for the CDR3: TGCGCCAGCAGCTGGGTCGGCAGGGGGCCCGATACGCAGTATTTT.

This clonotype was observed a few times. This chain uses TRBV5-1 with TRBJ1-5, with 7 bases identical to TRBD1. Germline lookup yields CDR1 SGHRS and CDR2 YFSETQ. Losses at the gene ends were 4 bases for V and 4 bases for J; bases not matched to a gene: 8. The CDR3 sequence is 15 residues long. CDR3 region: CASSAGTEGNQPQHF. The CDR3 DNA reads TGCGCCAGCAGCGCCGGGACAGAGGGAAATCAGCCCCAGCATTTT.

This clonotype was detected only once. The chain joins TRBV4-3 to TRBJ1-2; D is unclear. V was cut by 1 base and J by 4 bases, with 13 bases left in between. The CDR3 length is 15 residues. Germline lookup yields CDR1 LGHNA and CDR2 YSLEER. Here the CDR3 reads CASSQVLETAYGYTF. In DNA form, the CDR3 reads TGCGCCAGCAGCCAAGTACTTGAGACCGCCTATGGCTACACCTTC.

The sample holds a few counts of this clonotype. The chain is built from TRBV6-5 and TRBJ1-1; D call uncertain. The CDR3 sequence is 13 residues long. Trimming shortened V by 5 bases and J by 2 bases, and 9 bases separated the two germline ends. Germline V gene lookup returns CDR1 MNHEY and CDR2 SVGAGI. Here the CDR3 reads CASSPVFNTEAFF. The CDR3 coding sequence is TGTGCCAGCAGTCCAGTTTTTAACACTGAAGCTTTCTTT.

The rearrangement links TRBV9 to TRBJ1-2; the D is unclear. The CDR3 is made up of 12 amino acids. Germline V gene sequence: CDR1 SGDLS, CDR2 YYNGEE. The V gene lost 4 bases and the J gene lost 7 bases, with 11 bases spanning the gap. The CDR3 sequence: CASSTRACGYTF. The CDR3 nucleotides are TGTGCCAGCAGCACCCGAGCTTGTGGCTACACCTTC.

The table lists this clonotype with a few counts. V gene TRBV20-1 combines with J gene TRBJ1-2; the D is unclear. The V gene lost 2 bases and the J gene lost 4 bases, with 11 bases spanning the gap. The CDR3 runs to 13 residues. Germline-derived CDR1 and CDR2 are DFQATT and SNEGSKA (reference sequence). The CDR3: CSARPPRGYGYTF. For the CDR3, the DNA is TGCAGTGCTAGACCCCCGCGGGGCTATGGCTACACCTTC.

This clonotype occurred a few times. The chain uses TRBV7-8 and TRBJ2-3, with 7 bases that match TRBD2. This CDR3 is 15 amino acids long. Germline loops: CDR1 SGHVS, CDR2 FQNEAQ. V shed 5 bases, J shed 0 bases, and the junction held 5 bases outside the gene matches. CDR3: CASSRGGISTDTQYF. The CDR3 DNA reads TGTGCCAGCAGCCGCGGGGGTATCAGCACAGATACGCAGTATTTT.

Notes on this clonotype: A junction boundary mismatches the germline segment, possibly from a read error. J is TRBJ1-6 and V is TRBV14; D remains unclear. From germline, CDR1 is SGHDN and CDR2 FVKESK. The CDR3 loop spans 14 amino acids. The CDR3 DNA sequence: TGTGCCAGCAGCCGAGGGCCGTCCAATTCACCCCCCCACTTT. Translation gives CASSRGPSNSPPHF.